These 10 T cell receptor beta chains were all obtained from the same sample, sequenced in a study of identical twins. TCRdb passed the 5' RACE reads through MiXCR, listing each CDR3 protein once. The sample holds 300,000 to 400,000 distinct CDR3 sequences, roughly 12% seen once. A further study also used this sample, focusing on yellow fever vaccine responses in identical twins.

The sequencing sample was made of CD8+ T cells sorted from blood. These receptors were taken from a young woman in good health.

Many counts were recorded for this clonotype. The chain carries TRBV15 and TRBJ2-7; D gene ambiguous. V was cut by 0 bases and J by 4 bases, with 4 bases left in between. This CDR3 is 12 amino acids long. Germline V lookup: CDR1 LNHNV, CDR2 YYDKDF (reference sequence). The CDR3 region is CATSRDRYEQYF. Here the CDR3 DNA reads TGTGCCACCAGCAGAGATCGTTACGAGCAGTACTTC.

This clonotype was found a few times. V gene TRBV25-1 combines with J gene TRBJ2-7; 9 bases map to TRBD2. This CDR3 has 19 residues. Germline loops: CDR1 MGHDK, CDR2 SYGVNS. Trimming took 1 base from V and 0 from J; bases not matched to a gene: 13. CDR3 in amino acids: CASSESPRMTSGNSYEQYF. The CDR3 DNA reads as TGTGCCAGCAGTGAATCCCCTCGAATGACTAGCGGAAACTCCTACGAGCAGTACTTC.

Only a few counts were recorded for this clonotype. The chain has TRBV15 and TRBJ1-1, with no clear D. Trimming left V 4 bases short and J 1 base short, with 10 bases between. Germline lookup yields CDR1 LNHNV and CDR2 YYDKDF (reference sequence). The CDR3 sequence is 14 residues long. The DNA of the CDR3 is TGTGCCACCAGCAACCCGGTCGGGAACACTGAAGCTTTCTTT. Residues: CATSNPVGNTEAFF.

The rearrangement links TRBV20-1 to TRBJ2-1; D perhaps matches TRBD1 (6 bases). V shed 6 bases and J shed 6 bases, with 12 bases lying between them. The CDR3 loop spans 12 amino acids. CDR1 is DFQATT and CDR2 is SNEGSKA in the germline V gene (reference sequence). DNA for the CDR3: TGCAGTGCCCTGGACAGAATCAATGAGCAGTTCTTC. It specifies CSALDRINEQFF.

This chain connects TRBV11-2 to TRBJ2-1; D uncertain. The CDR3 runs to 13 residues. V was trimmed by 4 bases and J by 9 bases, leaving 13 bases between them. CDR1 SGHAT and CDR2 FQNNGV come from the germline V gene. The CDR3 loop reads CASSSLSLFEQFF. CDR3 coding DNA: TGTGCCAGCAGCTCCCTTAGTCTTTTTGAGCAGTTCTTC.

The table lists this clonotype with many counts. The gene calls are TRBV20-1 and TRBJ2-5; D perhaps matches TRBD2 (5 bases). The germline V gene has CDR1 DFQATT and CDR2 SNEGSKA (reference sequence). The CDR3 spans 14 residues. Trimming shortened V by 0 bases and J by 1 base, and 9 bases separated the two germline ends. This CDR3 is CSARDGAVQETQYF. The CDR3 DNA reads TGCAGTGCTAGAGATGGAGCGGTCCAAGAGACCCAGTACTTC.

This clonotype occurred a few times. The chain has TRBV9 and TRBJ2-7; 7 positions match TRBD1. CDR1 is SGDLS and CDR2 is YYNGEE in the germline V gene. This CDR3 comprises 13 residues. V dropped 3 bases and J dropped 3; count of bases not matched to a gene: 3. CDR3 in DNA: TGTGCCAGCAGCGAGGGACAGTTCTACGAGCAGTACTTC. This translates into CASSEGQFYEQYF.

The V gene is TRBV20-1, the J gene TRBJ2-7; possibly TRBD2 for D (5 bases). CDR1 is DFQATT, CDR2 SNEGSKA, per germline (reference sequence). V lost 3 bases and J 3 bases, leaving 15 bases between the germline ends. The CDR3 consists of 14 residues. The CDR3 DNA is TGCAGTGCTAGCTTCCCGGGAAGCGACTACGAGCAGTACTTC. Protein sequence: CSASFPGSDYEQYF.

This clonotype was recorded many times. The chain is built from TRBV5-6 and TRBJ2-2; D uncertain. Germline CDR1 and CDR2: SGHDT and YYEEEE. Trimming removed 3 bases at V and 8 bases at J, with 5 bases between. This CDR3 contains 11 residues. The CDR3 reads CASSSSGELFF. The CDR3 region has the DNA TGTGCCAGCAGCTCGTCGGGGGAGCTGTTTTTT.

The chain carries TRBV12-3 or TRBV12-4 and TRBJ2-1; 11 bases map to TRBD2. With 8 bases clipped from V and 4 bases from J, the junction kept 4 bases outside the gene matches. CDR3 length: 14 amino acids. CDR3 amino acids: CASCGTSGYNEQFF. CDR3 sequence (DNA): TGTGCCAGCTGCGGGACTAGCGGTTACAATGAGCAGTTCTTC.